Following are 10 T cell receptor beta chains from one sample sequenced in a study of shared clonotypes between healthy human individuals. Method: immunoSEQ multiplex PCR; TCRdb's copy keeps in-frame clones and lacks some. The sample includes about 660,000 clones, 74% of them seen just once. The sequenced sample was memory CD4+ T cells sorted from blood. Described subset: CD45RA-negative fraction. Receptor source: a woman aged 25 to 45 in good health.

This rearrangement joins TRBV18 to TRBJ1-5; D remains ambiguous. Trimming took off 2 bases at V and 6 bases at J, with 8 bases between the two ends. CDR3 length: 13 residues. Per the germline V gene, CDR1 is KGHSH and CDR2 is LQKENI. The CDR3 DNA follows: TGTGCCAGCTCACCAGAACGGAGTCAGCCCCAGCATTTT. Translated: CASSPERSQPQHF.

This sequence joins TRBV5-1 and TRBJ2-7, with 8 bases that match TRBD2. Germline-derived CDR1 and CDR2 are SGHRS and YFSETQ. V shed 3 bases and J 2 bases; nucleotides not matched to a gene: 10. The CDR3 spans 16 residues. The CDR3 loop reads CASSWTRTSGPYEQYF. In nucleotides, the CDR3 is TGCGCCAGCAGCTGGACGAGAACTAGCGGACCCTACGAGCAGTACTTC.

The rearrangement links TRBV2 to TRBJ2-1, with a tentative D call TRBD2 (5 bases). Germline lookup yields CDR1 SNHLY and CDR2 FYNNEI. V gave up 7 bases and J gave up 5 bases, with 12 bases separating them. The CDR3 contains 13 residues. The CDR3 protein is CASTRGRNNEQFF. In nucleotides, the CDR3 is TGTGCCAGCACTAGAGGGCGGAACAATGAGCAGTTCTTC.

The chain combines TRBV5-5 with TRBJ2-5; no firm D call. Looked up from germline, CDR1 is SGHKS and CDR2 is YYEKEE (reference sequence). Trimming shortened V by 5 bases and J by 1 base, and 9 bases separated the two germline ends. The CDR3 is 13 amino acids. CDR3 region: CASRQYSQETQYF. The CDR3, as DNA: TGTGCCAGCAGACAGTATAGCCAAGAGACCCAGTACTTC.

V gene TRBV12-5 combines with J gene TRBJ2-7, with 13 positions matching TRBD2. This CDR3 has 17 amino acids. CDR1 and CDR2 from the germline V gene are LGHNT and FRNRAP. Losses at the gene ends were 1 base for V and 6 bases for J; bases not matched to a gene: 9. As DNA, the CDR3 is TGTGCTAGTGGTTTGGGGACGGGGGGACTAGCGGGAATCGAGCAGTACTTC. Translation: CASGLGTGGLAGIEQYF. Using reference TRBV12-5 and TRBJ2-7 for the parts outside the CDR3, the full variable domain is DARVTQTPRHKVTEMGQEVTMRCQPILGHNTVFWYRQTMMQGLELLAYFRNRAPLDDSGMPKDRFSAEMPDATLATLKIQPSEPRDSAVYFCASGLGTGGLAGIEQYFGPGTRLTVT.

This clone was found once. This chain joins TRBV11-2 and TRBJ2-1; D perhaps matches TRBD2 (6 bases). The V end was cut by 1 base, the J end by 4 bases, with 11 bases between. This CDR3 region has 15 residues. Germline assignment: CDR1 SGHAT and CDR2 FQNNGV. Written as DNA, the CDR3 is TGTGCCAGCAGCTTAGTACTAGCAGAGTACAATGAGCAGTTCTTC. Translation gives CASSLVLAEYNEQFF.

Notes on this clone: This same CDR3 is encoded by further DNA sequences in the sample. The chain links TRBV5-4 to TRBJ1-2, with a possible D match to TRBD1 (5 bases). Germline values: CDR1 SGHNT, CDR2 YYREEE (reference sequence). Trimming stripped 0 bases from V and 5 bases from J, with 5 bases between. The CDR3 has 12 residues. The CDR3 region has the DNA TGTGCCAGCAGCTTGGAGGGGTATGGCTACACCTTC. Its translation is CASSLEGYGYTF.

The DNA of the CDR3 is TGTGCCAGCAGCTTACTGACTAGCGGGATGAATGAGCAGTTCTTC. Translated, it gives CASSLLTSGMNEQFF. The V call is TRBV7-9, the J call TRBJ2-1; 11 nucleotides match TRBD2. Germline V gene sequence: CDR1 SEHNR, CDR2 FQNEAQ (reference sequence). There are 15 residues in the CDR3. V gave up 2 bases and J gave up 7 bases; unmatched junction bases: 4.

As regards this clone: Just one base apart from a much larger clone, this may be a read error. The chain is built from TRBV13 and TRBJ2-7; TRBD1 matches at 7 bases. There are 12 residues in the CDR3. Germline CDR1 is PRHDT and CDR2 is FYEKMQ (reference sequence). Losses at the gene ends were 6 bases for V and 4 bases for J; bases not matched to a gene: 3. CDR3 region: CASRSGGYEQYF. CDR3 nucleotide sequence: TGTGCCAGCAGATCAGGGGGATACGAGCAGTACTTC.

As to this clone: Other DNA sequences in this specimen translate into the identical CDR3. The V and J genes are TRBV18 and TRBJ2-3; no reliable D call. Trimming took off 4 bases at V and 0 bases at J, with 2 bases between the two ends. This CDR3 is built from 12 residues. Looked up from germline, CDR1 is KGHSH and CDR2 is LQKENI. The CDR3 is CASSLSTDTQYF. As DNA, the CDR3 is TGTGCCAGCTCACTGAGCACAGATACGCAGTATTTT.